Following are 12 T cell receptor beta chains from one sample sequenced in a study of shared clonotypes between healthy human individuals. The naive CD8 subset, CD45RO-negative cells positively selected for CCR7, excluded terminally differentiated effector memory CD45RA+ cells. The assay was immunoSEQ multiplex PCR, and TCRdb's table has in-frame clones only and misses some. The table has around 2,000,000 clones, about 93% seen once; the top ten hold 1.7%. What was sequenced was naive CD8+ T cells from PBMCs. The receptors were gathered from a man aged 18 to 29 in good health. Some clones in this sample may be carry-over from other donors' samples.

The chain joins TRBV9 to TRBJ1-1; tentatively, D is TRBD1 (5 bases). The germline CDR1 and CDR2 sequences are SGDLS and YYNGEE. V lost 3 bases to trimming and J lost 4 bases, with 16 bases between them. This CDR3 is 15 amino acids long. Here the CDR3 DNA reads TGTGCCAGCAGCGCCTCCCCGGGAGGGACCACTGAAGCTTTCTTT. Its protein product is CASSASPGGTTEAFF.

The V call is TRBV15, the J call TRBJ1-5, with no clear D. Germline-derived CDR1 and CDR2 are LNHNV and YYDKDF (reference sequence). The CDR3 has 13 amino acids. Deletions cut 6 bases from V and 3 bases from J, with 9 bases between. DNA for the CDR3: TGTGCCACCAGGGAGGGCTTCAATCAGCCCCAGCATTTT. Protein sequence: CATREGFNQPQHF.

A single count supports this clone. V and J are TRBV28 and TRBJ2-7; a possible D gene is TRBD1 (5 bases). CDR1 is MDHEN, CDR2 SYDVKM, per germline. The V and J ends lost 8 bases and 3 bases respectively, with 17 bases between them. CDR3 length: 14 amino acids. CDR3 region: CASLKPRDRYEQYF. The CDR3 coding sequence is TGTGCCAGCTTAAAACCCAGGGATCGCTACGAGCAGTACTTC.

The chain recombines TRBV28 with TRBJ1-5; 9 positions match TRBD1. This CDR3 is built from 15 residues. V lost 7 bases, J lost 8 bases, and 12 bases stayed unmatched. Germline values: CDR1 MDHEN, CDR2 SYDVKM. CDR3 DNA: TGTGCCAGCACAAGACAGGGGGGAATTCGGGAGCCCCAGCATTTT. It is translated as CASTRQGGIREPQHF.

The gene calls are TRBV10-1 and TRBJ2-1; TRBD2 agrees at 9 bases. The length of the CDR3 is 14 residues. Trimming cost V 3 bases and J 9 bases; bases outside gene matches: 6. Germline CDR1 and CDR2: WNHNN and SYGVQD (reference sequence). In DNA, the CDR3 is TGCGCCAGCAGTGAACTAGCGGGCCAGCGTGAGCAGTTCTTC. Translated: CASSELAGQREQFF.

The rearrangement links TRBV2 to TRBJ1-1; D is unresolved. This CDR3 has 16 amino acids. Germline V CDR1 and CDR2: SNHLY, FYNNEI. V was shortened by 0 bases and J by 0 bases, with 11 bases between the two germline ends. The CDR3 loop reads CASSEAEGRVNTEAFF. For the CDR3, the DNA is TGTGCCAGCAGTGAAGCGGAGGGCAGAGTGAACACTGAAGCTTTCTTT.

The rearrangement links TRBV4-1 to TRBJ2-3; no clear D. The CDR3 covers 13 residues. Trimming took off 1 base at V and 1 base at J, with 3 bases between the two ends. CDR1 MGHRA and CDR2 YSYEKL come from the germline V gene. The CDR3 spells CASSQARTDTQYF. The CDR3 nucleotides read TGCGCCAGCAGCCAAGCGCGCACAGATACGCAGTATTTT.

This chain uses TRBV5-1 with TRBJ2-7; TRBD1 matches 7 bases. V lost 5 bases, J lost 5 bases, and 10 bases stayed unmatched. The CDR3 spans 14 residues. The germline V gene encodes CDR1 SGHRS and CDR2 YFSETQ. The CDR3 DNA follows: TGCGCCAGCAGACCTATGACAGGGCGGGACGAGCAGTACTTC. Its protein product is CASRPMTGRDEQYF.

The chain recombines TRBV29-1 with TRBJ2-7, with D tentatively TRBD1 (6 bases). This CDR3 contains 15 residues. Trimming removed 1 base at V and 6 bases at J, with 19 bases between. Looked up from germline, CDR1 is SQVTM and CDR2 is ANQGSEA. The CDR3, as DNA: TGCAGCGTTGAAGTTCTGGGGGCCAACTCCCGCGAGCAGTACTTC. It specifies CSVEVLGANSREQYF.

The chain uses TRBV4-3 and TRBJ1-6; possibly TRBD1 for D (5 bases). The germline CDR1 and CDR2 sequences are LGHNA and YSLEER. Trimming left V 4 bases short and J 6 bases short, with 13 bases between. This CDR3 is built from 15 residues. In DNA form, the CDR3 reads TGCGCCAGCAGCCCCGAGGGGAGGGGTAATTCACCCCTCCACTTT. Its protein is CASSPEGRGNSPLHF.

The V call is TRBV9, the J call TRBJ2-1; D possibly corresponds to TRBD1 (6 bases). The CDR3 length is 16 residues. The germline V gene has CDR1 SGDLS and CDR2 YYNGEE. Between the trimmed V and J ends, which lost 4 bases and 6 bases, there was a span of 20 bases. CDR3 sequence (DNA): TGTGCCAGCAGCTTATTCGGGACAACCTCCCGCAATGAGCAGTTCTTC. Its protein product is CASSLFGTTSRNEQFF.

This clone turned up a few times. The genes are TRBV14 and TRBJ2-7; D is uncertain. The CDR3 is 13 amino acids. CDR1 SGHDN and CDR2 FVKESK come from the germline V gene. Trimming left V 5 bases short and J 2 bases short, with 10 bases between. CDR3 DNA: TGTGCCAGCAGCAGCCGTTTCGCCTACGAGCAGTACTTC. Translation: CASSSRFAYEQYF.